The TCR beta chain described here comes from a study of regulatory and conventional T cells in RAG deficiency. Points from the study as a whole: Treg unique TCR beta sequences were approximately 96-fold fewer in Omenn syndrome and CID/AS patients than controls.

Sequenced by immunoSEQ multiplex PCR; TCRdb stores in-frame clones only, minus some. This table has 7,000 to 10,000 clones, approximately 93% appearing once. CDR3 length: 21 residues. The germline gives CDR1 LGHNA, CDR2 YSLEER. J gave up 0 bases and V 0 bases, and 15 bases lay outside the gene matches. The sorted regulatory T cells were CD4+, CD25-high and CD127-low, with genomic DNA sequenced. A note on this clone: Its target is unknown.

These sequences were also reported in another study, on regulatory T cells. From that study: The primer mix had 52 TRBV and 13 TRBJ primers.

The receptor's source is a human donor in good health. The source material was CD127- CD25+ CD4+ Tregs sorted from blood. This chain connects TRBV4-3 to TRBJ2-4; TRBD1 matches at 9 bases. In nucleotides, the CDR3 is TGCGCCAGCAGCCAAGAGGTAGAGGGACAGGGTCGCCTACTAGCCAAAAACATTCAGTACTTC. Protein sequence: CASSQEVEGQGRLLAKNIQYF.